This T cell receptor beta chain was identified in a study of PD-1 blockade in mismatch repair-deficient tumors (dated by TCRdb to about 2017). A note on the overall study: Between late 2013 and September 2016, 86 consecutive patients with about a dozen mismatch repair-deficient cancer types, all previously treated and progressing, were enrolled in the trial. Tumor-associated T cell clones were tracked in the peripheral blood of patients responding to PD-1 blockade by deep sequencing of TCR CDR3 regions. Broad study findings and their caveats: After pembrolizumab, tumor-resident clones, which were often undetectable in blood before treatment, expanded rapidly and then contracted, generally ahead of radiologic responses.

Trimming takes 0 bases from V and 4 bases from J, and the germline ends sit 15 bases apart. Looking up the germline V gene yields CDR1 MNHEY and CDR2 SVGAGI. Including the terminal cysteine and phenylalanine, the CDR3 comprises 16 residues. The sequence is cut down to CDR3 DNA, 48 bases in frame from base 1. As regards this clone: The specificity of this receptor is unknown. Base qualities are missing; no much larger clone stands one base away.

For every enrolled patient, mismatch repair deficiency was confirmed by either polymerase chain reaction or immunohistochemistry. TCR sequencing was carried out for three patients who responded to pembrolizumab therapy. Pembrolizumab PD-1 blockade was prospectively tested in advanced mismatch repair-deficient cancers, regardless of tissue of origin, in the phase II trial. Peripheral blood T cell samples were serially collected before and at multiple times after PD-1 blockade was started. Blood sampling time points were reported as weeks after the first dose of pembrolizumab. The library came from the immunoSEQ multiplex PCR assay. This immuneACCESS table, as held by TCRdb, lists in-frame sequences with V and J called but not all clones. Of the missing ones, under half trace to an unresolved V gene in checked studies; the others have no known cause. This sample lists under 50,000 clones; roughly 83% were detected once. The ten largest make up around 0.99% of the sample.

Sequenced material: PBMCs, taken about 40 weeks after starting pembrolizumab. This chain is built from TRBV6-5 and TRBJ1-2; no D gene call is confident. The TCR comes from an adult with mismatch repair-deficient cancer. The DNA sequence is as follows: TGTGCCAGCAGTTACTCGGGAGCCCGGAGAGGCTATGGCTACACCTTC. Translated, this gives CASSYSGARRGYGYTF.